The entry below describes one T cell receptor (beta chain). Its antigen remains unidentified. There are no base qualities to consult, and no much larger clone falls within one base. This entry is derived from a study of T-cell reconstitution after alpha-beta-depleted transplantation in children (TCRdb year 2016). Notes on the research overall: Using TCR repertoire profiling, the study followed T-cell immune reconstitution in a quantitative way in children after TCRalphabeta/CD19-depleted allogeneic hematopoietic cell transplantation.

Looking up the germline V gene yields CDR1 SQVTM and CDR2 ANQGSEA. The CDR3, cysteine through phenylalanine, is 13 amino acids long. Of all the DNA, just the CDR3 is kept, 39 bases in frame from base 1. Between the V and J ends, shortened by 5 bases and 6 bases respectively, the junction contains 14 bases. Broad study findings and their caveats: Over subsequent months, a decline in hyperexpanded clone frequencies was noted, and after one year, T-cell counts and TCRbeta diversity were mostly ascribed to newly produced T cells. In some patients, the high TCRbeta diversity seen at day 60 was put down to recipient T cells and intrathymic progenitors that had survived conditioning. About two months after transplant, the apparently early recovery of alphabetaT-cell counts reportedly depended on just several hundred clones that had expanded rapidly and came from non-depleted graft cells.

The treatment or condition label, read with the paper, signifies: allogeneic hematopoietic cell transplantation with graft depleted of TCRalphabeta T cells and CD19 B cells. The children who served as transplant recipients had been given grafts of TCRalphabeta/CD19-depleted allogeneic hematopoietic cells. Library construction relied on PCR. Sequencing relied on an Illumina HiSeq 2500. Molecular barcoding was employed in the preparation of TCR libraries, with unique molecular identifiers being used to normalize TCRbeta repertoire quantification. Starting from the raw public reads, TCRdb applied fastp trimming at Q25, assembled clones with MiXCR and retained in-frame beta chains. For every CDR3 protein sequence, its rows merge into one entry that carries the most common genes and DNA. Recorded for this sample are tens of thousands of distinct CDR3 sequences; roughly 15% of them occurred a single time. 15% to 20% of the sample belongs to the ten largest clones.

The chain links TRBV29-1 with TRBJ2-1; a tentative D match to TRBD2 spans 6 bases. The clonotype comes from a male patient between 2 and 15 years old who had a stem cell transplant for acute lymphoblastic leukemia, so the T cells may come from the graft donor. The starting material was PBMCs, mostly from graft donor cells, obtained 180 days after TCRalphabeta/CD19-depleted stem cell transplant. The nucleotides read TGCAGCGTTTGGAACACGGGACTCAATGAGCAGTTCTTC. This translates into CSVWNTGLNEQFF.